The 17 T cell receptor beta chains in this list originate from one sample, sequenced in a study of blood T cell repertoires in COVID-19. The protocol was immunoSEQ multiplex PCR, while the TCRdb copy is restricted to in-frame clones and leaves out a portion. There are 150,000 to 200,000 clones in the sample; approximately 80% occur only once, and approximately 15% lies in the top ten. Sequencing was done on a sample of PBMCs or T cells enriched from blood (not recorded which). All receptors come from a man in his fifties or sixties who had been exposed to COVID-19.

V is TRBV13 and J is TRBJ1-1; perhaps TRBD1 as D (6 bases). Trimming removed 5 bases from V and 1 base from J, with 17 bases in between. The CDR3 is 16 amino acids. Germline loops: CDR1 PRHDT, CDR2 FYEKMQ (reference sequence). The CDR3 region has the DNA TGTGCCAGCAGCCGTTCCGCGGGGGCGCAGAACACTGAAGCTTTCTTT. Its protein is CASSRSAGAQNTEAFF. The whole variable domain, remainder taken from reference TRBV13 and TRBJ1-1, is AAGVIQSPRHLIKEKRETATLKCYPIPRHDTVYWYQQGPGQDPQFLISFYEKMQSDKGSIPDRFSAQQFSDYHSELNMSSLELGDSALYFCASSRSAGAQNTEAFFGQGTRLTVV.

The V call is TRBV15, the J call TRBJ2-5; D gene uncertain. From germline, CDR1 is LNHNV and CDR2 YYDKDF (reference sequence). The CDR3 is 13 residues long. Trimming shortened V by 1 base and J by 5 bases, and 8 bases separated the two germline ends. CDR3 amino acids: CATSRGYGETQYF. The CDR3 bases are TGTGCCACCAGCAGAGGATACGGGGAGACCCAGTACTTC.

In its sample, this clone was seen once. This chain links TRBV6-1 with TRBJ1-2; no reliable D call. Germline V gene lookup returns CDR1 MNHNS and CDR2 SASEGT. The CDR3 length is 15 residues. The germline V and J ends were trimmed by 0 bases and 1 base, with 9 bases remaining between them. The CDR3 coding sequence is TGTGCCAGCAGTGAAGCGGGTCGGGATAACTATGGCTACACCTTC. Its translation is CASSEAGRDNYGYTF.

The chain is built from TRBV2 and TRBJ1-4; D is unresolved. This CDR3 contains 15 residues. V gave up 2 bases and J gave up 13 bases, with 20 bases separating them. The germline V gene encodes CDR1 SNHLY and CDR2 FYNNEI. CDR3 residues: CASSESRAFGGGLFF. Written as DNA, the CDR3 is TGTGCCAGCAGTGAATCTAGGGCCTTCGGAGGTGGACTGTTTTTT.

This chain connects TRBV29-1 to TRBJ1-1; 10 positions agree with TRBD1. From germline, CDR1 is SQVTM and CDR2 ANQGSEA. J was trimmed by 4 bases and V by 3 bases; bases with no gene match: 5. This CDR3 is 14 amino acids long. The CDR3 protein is CSVDSDRGSTEAFF. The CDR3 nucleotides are TGCAGCGTTGACTCGGACAGGGGGAGCACTGAAGCTTTCTTT.

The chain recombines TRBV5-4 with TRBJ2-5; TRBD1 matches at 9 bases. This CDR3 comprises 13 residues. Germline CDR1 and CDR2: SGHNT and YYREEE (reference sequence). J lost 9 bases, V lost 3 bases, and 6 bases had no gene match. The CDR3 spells CASSWTGDDSQYF. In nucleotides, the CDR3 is TGTGCCAGCAGCTGGACAGGGGATGACTCCCAGTACTTC.

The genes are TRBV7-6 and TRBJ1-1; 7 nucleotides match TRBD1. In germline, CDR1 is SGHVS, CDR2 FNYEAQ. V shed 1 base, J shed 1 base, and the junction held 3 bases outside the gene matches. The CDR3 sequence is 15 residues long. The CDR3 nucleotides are TGTGCCAGCAGCTTAGGTGGGACAGAGAACACTGAAGCTTTCTTT. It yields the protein CASSLGGTENTEAFF.

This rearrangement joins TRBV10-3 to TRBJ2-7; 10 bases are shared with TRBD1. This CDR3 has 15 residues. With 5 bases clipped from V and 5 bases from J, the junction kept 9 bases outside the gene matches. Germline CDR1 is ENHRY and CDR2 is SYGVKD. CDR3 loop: CAISKPTGGADEQYF. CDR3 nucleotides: TGTGCCATCAGTAAGCCGACAGGGGGCGCAGACGAGCAGTACTTC.

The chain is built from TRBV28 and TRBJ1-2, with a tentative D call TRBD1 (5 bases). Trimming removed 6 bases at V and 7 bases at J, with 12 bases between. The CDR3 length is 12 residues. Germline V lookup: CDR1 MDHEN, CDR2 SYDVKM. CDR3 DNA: TGTGCCAGCAGCGACTTTAGGGGTGGCTACACCTTC. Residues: CASSDFRGGYTF.

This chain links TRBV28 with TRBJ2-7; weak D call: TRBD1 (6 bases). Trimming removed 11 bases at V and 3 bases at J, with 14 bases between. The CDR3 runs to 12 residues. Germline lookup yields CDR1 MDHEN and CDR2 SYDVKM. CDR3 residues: CAGTTGHYEQYF. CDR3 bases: TGTGCCGGTACTACAGGGCACTACGAGCAGTACTTC.

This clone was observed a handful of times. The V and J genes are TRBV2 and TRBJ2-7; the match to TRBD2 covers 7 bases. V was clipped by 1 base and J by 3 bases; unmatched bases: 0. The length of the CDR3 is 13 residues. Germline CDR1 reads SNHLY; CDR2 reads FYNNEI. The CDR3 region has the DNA TGTGCCAGCAGTGAAGAGCGGGGCTACGAGCAGTACTTC. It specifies CASSEERGYEQYF.

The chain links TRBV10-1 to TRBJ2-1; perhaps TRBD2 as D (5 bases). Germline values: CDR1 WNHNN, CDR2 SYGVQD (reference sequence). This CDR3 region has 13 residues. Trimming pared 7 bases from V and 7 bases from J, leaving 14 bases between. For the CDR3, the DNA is TGCGCCAGCAACAAAGAACTAGGTAATGAGCAGTTCTTC. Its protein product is CASNKELGNEQFF.

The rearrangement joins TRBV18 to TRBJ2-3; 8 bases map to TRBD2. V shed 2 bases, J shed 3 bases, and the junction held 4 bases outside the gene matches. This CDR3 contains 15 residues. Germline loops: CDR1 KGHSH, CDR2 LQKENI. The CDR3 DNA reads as TGTGCCAGCTCACCAATGGGACTAGGTACAGATACGCAGTATTTT. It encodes CASSPMGLGTDTQYF. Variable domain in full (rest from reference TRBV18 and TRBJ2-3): NAGVMQNPRHLVRRRGQEARLRCSPMKGHSHVYWYRQLPEEGLKFMVYLQKENIIDESGMPKERFSAEFPKEGPSILRIQQVVRGDSAAYFCASSPMGLGTDTQYFGPGTRLTVL.

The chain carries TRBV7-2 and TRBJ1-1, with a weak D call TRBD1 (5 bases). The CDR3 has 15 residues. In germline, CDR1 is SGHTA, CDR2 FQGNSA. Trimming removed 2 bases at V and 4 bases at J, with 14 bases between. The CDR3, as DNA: TGTGCCAGCAGCTTATCGGCGGGGGTAGGCACTGAAGCTTTCTTT. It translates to CASSLSAGVGTEAFF. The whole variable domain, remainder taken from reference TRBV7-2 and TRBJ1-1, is GAGVSQSPSNKVTEKGKDVELRCDPISGHTALYWYRQSLGQGLEFLIYFQGNSAPDKSGLPSDRFSAERTGGSVSTLTIQRTQQEDSAVYLCASSLSAGVGTEAFFGQGTRLTVV.

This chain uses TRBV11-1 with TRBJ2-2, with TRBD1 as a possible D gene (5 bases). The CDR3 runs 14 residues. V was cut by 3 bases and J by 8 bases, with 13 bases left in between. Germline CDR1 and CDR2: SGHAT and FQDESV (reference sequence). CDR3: CASSFPDKLGELFF. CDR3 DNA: TGTGCCAGCAGCTTTCCGGACAAACTAGGGGAGCTGTTTTTT. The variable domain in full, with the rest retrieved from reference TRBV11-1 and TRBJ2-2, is EAEVAQSPRYKITEKSQAVAFWCDPISGHATLYWYRQILGQGPELLVQFQDESVVDDSQLPKDRFSAERLKGVDSTLKIQPAELGDSAMYLCASSFPDKLGELFFGEGSRLTVL.

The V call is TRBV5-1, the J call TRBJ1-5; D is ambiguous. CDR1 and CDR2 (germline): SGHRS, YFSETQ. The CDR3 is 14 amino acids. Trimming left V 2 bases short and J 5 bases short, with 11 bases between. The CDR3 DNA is TGCGCCAGCAGCTTAGAGGGTCTGTATCAGCCCCAGCATTTT. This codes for CASSLEGLYQPQHF.

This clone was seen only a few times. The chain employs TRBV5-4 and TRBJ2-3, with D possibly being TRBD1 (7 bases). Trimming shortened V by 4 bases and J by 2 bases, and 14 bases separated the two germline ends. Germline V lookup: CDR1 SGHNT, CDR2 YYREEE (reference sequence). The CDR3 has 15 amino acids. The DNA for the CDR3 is TGTGCCAGCAGCCAGGGGGGCGGAGACACAGATACGCAGTATTTT. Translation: CASSQGGGDTDTQYF.